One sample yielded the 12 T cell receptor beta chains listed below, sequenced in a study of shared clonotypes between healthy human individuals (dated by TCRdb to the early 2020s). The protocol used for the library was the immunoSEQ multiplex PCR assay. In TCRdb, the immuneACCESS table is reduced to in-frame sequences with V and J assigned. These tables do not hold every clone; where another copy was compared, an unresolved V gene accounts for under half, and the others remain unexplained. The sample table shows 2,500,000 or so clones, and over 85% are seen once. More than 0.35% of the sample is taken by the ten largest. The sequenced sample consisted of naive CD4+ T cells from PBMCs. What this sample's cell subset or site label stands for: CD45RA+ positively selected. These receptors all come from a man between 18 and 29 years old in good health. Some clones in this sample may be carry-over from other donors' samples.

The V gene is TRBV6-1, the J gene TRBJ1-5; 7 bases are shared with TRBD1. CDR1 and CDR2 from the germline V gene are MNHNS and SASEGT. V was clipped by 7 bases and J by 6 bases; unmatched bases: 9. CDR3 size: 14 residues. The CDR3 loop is CASTRTGETQPQHF. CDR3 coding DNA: TGTGCCAGCACCCGAACAGGGGAGACTCAGCCCCAGCATTTT.

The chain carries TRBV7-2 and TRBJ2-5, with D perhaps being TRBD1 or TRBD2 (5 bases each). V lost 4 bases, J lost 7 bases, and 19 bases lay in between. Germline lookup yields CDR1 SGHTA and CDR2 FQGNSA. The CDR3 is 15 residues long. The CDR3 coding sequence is TGTGCCAGCAGCTCCCACCGTGAGGGGATGGGGACCCAGTACTTC. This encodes CASSSHREGMGTQYF.

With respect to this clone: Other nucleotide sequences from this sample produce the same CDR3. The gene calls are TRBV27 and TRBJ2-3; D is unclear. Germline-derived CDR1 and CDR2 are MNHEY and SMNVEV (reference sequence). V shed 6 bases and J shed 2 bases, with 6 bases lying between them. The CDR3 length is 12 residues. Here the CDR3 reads CASSPTTDTQYF. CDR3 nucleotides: TGTGCCAGCAGCCCAACCACAGATACGCAGTATTTT.

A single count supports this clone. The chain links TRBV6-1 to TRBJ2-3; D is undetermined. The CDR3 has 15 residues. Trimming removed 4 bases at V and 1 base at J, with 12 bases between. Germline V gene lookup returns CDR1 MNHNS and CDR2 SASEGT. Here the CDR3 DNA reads TGTGCCAGCAGTGGTTCGGTGCCAGGCACAGATACGCAGTATTTT. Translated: CASSGSVPGTDTQYF.

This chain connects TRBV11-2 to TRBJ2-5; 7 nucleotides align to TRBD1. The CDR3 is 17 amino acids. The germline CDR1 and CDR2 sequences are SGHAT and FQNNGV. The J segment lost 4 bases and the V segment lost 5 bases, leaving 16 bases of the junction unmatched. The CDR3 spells CASSPGTAQGVGETQYF. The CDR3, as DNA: TGTGCCAGCAGCCCCGGGACGGCTCAGGGGGTAGGAGAGACCCAGTACTTC.

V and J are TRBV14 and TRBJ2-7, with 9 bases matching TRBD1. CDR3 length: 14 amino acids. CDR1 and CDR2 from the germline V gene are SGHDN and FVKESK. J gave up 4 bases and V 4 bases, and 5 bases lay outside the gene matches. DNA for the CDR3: TGTGCCAGCAGCCGGGGGACAGGGATATACGAGCAGTACTTC. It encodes CASSRGTGIYEQYF.

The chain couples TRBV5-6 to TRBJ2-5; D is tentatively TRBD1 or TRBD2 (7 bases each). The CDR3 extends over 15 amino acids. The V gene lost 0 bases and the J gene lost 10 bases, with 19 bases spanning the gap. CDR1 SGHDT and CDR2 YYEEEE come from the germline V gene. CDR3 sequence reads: CASSLVGPPGGDQYF. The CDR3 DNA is TGTGCCAGCAGCTTGGTAGGCCCCCCAGGGGGGGACCAGTACTTC.

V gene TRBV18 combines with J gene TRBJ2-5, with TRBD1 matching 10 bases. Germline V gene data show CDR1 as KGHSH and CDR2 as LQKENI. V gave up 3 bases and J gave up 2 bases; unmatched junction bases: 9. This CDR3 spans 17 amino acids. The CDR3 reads CASSPRQGALGQETQYF. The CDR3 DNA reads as TGTGCCAGCTCACCTAGACAGGGGGCGCTGGGGCAAGAGACCCAGTACTTC. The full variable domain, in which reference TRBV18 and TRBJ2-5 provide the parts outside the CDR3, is NAGVMQNPRHLVRRRGQEARLRCSPMKGHSHVYWYRQLPEEGLKFMVYLQKENIIDESGMPKERFSAEFPKEGPSILRIQQVVRGDSAAYFCASSPRQGALGQETQYFGPGTRLLVL.

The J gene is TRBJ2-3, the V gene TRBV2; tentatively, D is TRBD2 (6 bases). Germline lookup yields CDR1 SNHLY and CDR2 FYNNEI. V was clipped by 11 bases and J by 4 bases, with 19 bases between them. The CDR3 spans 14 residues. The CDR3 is CAGSTGVGSDTQYF. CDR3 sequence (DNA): TGTGCCGGTAGCACGGGGGTTGGGTCAGATACGCAGTATTTT. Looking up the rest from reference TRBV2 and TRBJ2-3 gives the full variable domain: EPEVTQTPSHQVTQMGQEVILRCVPISNHLYFYWYRQILGQKVEFLVSFYNNEISEKSEIFDDQFSVERPDGSNFTLKIRSTKLEDSAMYFCAGSTGVGSDTQYFGPGTRLTVL.

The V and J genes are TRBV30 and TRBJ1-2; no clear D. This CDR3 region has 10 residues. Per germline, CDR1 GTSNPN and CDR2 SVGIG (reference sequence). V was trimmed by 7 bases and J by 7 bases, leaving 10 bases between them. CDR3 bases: TGTGCCTCCGCAAAGGGTGGCTACACCTTC. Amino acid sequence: CASAKGGYTF.

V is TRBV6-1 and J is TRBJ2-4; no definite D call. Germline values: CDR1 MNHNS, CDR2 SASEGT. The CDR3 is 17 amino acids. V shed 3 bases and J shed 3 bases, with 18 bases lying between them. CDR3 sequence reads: CASSDGQDILVKNIQYF. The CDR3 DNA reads TGTGCCAGCAGTGATGGGCAGGATATCCTGGTCAAAAACATTCAGTACTTC.

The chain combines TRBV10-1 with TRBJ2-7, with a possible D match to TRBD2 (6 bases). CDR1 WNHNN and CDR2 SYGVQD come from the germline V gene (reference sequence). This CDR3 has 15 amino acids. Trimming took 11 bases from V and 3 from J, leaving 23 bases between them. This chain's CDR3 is CAGSAGLWADYEQYF. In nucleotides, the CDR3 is TGCGCCGGCTCCGCGGGGTTATGGGCGGACTACGAGCAGTACTTC.